This paragraph covers one T cell receptor (beta chain) sequence. The antigen it recognizes is unknown. The sample holds no much larger clone one base away, and base qualities are not on file. This sample is part of a study of blood T cell repertoires in COVID-19 (dated by TCRdb to between 2020 and 2021). Some background on the complete study: The collaborator samples originated in the United States, Italy and Spain and spanned the acute and convalescent phases of COVID-19. The prospective study material was composed of cDNA or gDNA derived from T cells, B-cell-depleted T cells, or PBMCs. Subjects who had been exposed to COVID-19, were actively infected with it, or had recovered from it provided the deeply sampled blood TCRbeta repertoires that made up the dataset. The repertoires were released in a freely available public database intended as a resource for research on the immune response to SARS-CoV-2. Where available, HLA class I and class II types were obtained from metadata supplied by the sample provider rather than from assay-based typing. The samples were drawn from the first 160 participants of the ongoing ImmuneRACE study and from under 1,500 subjects provided by 6 global collaborators. Sample metadata almost always included a de-identified subject ID, COVID-19 status, age in years and sex. Broad study findings and their caveats: The amount of clinical and demographic metadata varied by source and participant and was provided uncurated.

Enrolling through a virtual design, the prospective study's participants ranged in age from about 18 to 89 years and lived across more than 20 United States geographic areas. To assign participants to cohorts, the prospective study relied on clinical history that participants themselves reported in a screening survey and a study questionnaire. Exposed participants were defined as having been in contact with someone with a PCR-confirmed or clinician-diagnosed COVID-19 case within 2 weeks of study entry. Mobile phlebotomists in the prospective study collected whole blood, serum and a nasopharyngeal or oropharyngeal swab from every participant. Participants in the prospective study had the option to provide additional blood draws and questionnaires over a roughly 2-month period. Blood samples from the prospective study were shipped frozen or at room temperature prior to DNA extraction. TCRbeta CDR3 regions were amplified from genomic DNA using the immunoSEQ Assay, a bias-controlled multiplex PCR. Concerning the study's data processing: The number of nucleated cells in each sample was estimated by amplification of reference gene primers within the assay. To quantify the absolute abundance of each unique TCRbeta CDR3 rearrangement, sequence reads were collapsed and filtered. For each sample, productive Simpson clonality was calculated by taking the square root of Simpson's diversity index across productive rearrangements. TCRdb obtained this table from immuneACCESS and retained in-frame rearrangements with V and J assigned. These tables miss some clones; where compared with another copy, unresolved V genes account for less than half of the shortfall, and the remainder is unexplained. V and J calls and clone size are as listed in that table; D and trimming were resolved from the DNA. For this sample the table gives roughly 240,000 clones, of which about four fifths were detected only once. The ten largest clones capture less than 4% of the sample.

CDR1 LNHDA and CDR2 SQIVND were looked up in the germline V gene (reference sequence). The CDR3 measures 13 amino acids from cysteine to phenylalanine. The DNA shown is the 39-base CDR3, in frame from base 1. Trimming at the junction amounts to 10 bases on V and 6 bases on J, and the germline ends lie 15 bases apart. Here the chain combines TRBV19 and TRBJ2-2; the D region possibly corresponds to TRBD1 (5 bases align). This receptor was obtained from a middle-aged woman who had been exposed to COVID-19. The sequenced sample consisted of PBMCs or T cells enriched from blood (not recorded which). The sequence in DNA is TGTGCCACCTCCCAGGGCCGCGCCGGGGAGCTGTTTTTT. Translated, this gives CATSQGRAGELFF.